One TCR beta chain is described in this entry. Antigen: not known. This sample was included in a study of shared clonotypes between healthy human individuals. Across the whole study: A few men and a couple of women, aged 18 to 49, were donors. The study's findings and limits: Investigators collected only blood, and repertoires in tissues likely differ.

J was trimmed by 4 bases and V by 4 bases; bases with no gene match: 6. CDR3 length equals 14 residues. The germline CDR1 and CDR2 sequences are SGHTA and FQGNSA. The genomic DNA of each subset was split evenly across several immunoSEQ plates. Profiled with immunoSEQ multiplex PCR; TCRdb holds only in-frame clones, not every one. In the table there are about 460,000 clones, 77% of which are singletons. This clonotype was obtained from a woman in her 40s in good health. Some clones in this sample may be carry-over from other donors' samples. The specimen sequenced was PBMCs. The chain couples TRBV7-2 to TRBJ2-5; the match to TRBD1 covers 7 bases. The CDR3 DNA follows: TGTGCCAGCAGCTCTTTGTACAGGGGAGAGACCCAGTACTTC. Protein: CASSSLYRGETQYF.